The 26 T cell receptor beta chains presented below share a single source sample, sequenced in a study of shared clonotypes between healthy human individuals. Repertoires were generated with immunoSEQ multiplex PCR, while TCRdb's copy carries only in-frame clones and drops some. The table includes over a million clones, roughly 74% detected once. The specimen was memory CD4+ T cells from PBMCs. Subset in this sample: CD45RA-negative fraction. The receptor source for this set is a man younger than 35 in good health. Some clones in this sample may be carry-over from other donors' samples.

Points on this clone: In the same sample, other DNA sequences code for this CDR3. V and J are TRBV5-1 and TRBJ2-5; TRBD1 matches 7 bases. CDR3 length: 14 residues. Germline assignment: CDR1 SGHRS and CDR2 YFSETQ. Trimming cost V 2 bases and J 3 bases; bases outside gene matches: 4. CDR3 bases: TGCGCCAGCAGCTTACAAACAGGGGAAGAGACCCAGTACTTC. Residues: CASSLQTGEETQYF.

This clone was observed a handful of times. CDR3 sequence reads: CASSRLAENYEQYF. CDR3 nucleotide sequence: TGCGCCAGCAGCCGACTAGCGGAGAACTACGAGCAGTACTTC. The rearrangement joins TRBV5-1 to TRBJ2-7, with TRBD2 identical over 9 bases. J gave up 3 bases and V 4 bases, and 5 bases lay outside the gene matches. Per germline, CDR1 SGHRS and CDR2 YFSETQ. The CDR3 extends over 14 amino acids.

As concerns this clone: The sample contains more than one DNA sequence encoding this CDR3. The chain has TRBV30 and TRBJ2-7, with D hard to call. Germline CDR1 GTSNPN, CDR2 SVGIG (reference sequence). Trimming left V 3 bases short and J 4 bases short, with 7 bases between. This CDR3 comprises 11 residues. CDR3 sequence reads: CAWSARYEQYF. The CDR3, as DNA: TGTGCCTGGAGCGCTCGATACGAGCAGTACTTC.

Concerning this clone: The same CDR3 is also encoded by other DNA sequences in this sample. The CDR3 nucleotides are TGCGCCAGCAGTCTGGACGGGTATAGCAATCAGCCCCAGCATTTT. Its translation is CASSLDGYSNQPQHF. This sequence joins TRBV5-1 and TRBJ1-5; no firm D call. The V end lost 5 bases, the J end lost 0 bases, and 12 bases lay between the germline ends. Germline values: CDR1 SGHRS, CDR2 YFSETQ. This CDR3 is built from 15 residues. Using reference TRBV5-1 and TRBJ1-5 for the parts outside the CDR3, the full variable domain is KAGVTQTPRYLIKTRGQQVTLSCSPISGHRSVSWYQQTPGQGLQFLFEYFSETQRNKGNFPGRFSGRQFSNSRSEMNVSTLELGDSALYLCASSLDGYSNQPQHFGDGTRLSIL.

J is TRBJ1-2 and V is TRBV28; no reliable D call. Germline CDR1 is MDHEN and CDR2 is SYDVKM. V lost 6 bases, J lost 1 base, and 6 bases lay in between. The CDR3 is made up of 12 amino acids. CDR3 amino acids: CASSRHNYGYTF. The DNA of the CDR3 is TGTGCCAGCAGCAGACATAACTATGGCTACACCTTC.

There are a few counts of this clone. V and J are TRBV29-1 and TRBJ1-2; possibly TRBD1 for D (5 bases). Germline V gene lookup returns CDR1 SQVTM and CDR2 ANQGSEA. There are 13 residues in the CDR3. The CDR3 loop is CYTWAGLDYGYTF. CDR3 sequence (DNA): TGCTACACGTGGGCAGGGCTGGACTATGGCTACACCTTC.

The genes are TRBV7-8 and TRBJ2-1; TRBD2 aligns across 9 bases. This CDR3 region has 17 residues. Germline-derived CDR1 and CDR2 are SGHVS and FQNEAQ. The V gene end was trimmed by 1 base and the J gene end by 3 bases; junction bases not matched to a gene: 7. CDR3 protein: CASSLVATSGSYNEQFF. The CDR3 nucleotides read TGTGCCAGCAGCTTAGTTGCGACTAGCGGCAGCTACAATGAGCAGTTCTTC.

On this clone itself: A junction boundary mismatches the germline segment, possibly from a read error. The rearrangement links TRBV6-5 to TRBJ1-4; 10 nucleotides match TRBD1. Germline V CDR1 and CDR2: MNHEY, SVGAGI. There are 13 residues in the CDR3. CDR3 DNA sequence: TGTGCCAGCAGAAATCGACAGGGGGCAATATGGCTTTTT. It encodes CASRNRQGAIWLF.

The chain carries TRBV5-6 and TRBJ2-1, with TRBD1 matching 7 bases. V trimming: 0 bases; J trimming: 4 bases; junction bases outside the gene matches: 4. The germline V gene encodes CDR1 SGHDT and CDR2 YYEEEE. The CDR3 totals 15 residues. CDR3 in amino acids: CASSLVGQEYNEQFF. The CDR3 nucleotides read TGTGCCAGCAGCTTGGTCGGACAGGAGTACAATGAGCAGTTCTTC.

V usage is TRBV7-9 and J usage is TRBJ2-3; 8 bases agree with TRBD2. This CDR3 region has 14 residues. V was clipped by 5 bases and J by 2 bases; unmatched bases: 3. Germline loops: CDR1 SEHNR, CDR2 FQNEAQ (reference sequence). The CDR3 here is CASSLGRATDTQYF. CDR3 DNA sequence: TGTGCCAGCAGCCTCGGGAGGGCCACAGATACGCAGTATTTT. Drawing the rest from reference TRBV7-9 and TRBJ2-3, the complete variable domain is DTGVSQNPRHKITKRGQNVTFRCDPISEHNRLYWYRQTLGQGPEFLTYFQNEAQLEKSRLLSDRFSAERPKGSFSTLEIQRTEQGDSAMYLCASSLGRATDTQYFGPGTRLTVL.

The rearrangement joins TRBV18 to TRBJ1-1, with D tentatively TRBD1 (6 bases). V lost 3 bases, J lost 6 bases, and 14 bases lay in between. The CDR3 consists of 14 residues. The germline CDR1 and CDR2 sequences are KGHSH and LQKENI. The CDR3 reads CASSPDSNSAEAFF. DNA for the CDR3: TGTGCCAGCTCACCGGACAGCAATTCGGCTGAAGCTTTCTTT.

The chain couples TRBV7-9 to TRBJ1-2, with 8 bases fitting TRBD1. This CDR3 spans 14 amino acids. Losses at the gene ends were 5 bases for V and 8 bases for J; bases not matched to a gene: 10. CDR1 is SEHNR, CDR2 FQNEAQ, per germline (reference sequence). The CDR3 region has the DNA TGTGCCAGCAGCGGAACAGGGGGGCCATTCGGCTACACCTTC. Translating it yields CASSGTGGPFGYTF.

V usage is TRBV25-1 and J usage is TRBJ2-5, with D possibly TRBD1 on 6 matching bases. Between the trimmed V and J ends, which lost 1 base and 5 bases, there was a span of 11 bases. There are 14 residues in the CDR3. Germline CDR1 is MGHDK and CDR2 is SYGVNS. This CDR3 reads CASSESQGLETQYF. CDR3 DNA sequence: TGTGCCAGCAGTGAATCCCAGGGGCTGGAGACCCAGTACTTC.

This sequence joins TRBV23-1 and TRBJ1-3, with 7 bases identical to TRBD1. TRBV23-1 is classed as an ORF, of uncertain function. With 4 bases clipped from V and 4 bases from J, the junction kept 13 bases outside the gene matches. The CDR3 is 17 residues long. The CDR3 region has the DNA TGCGCCAGCAGTCGGGACGGAAGGGGGCGTCGGGGAAACACCATATATTTT. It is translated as CASSRDGRGRRGNTIYF.

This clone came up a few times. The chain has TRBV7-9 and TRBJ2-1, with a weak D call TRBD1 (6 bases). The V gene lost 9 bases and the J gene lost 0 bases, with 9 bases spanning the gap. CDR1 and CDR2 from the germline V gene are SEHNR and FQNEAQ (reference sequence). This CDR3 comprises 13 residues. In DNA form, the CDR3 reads TGTGCCAGACAGGGTGACTCCTACAATGAGCAGTTCTTC. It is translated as CARQGDSYNEQFF.

For the CDR3, the DNA is TGCGCCAGCAGATTAGGCACTGAAGCTTTCTTT. Translated, it gives CASRLGTEAFF. J is TRBJ1-1 and V is TRBV5-1; D call uncertain. The CDR3 contains 11 residues. In germline, CDR1 is SGHRS, CDR2 YFSETQ. Deletions cut 5 bases from V and 4 bases from J, with 6 bases between.

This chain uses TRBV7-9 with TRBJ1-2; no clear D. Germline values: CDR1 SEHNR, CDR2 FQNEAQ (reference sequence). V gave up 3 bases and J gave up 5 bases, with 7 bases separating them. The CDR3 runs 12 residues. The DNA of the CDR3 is TGTGCCAGCAGCTTTTGGCAGTATGGCTACACCTTC. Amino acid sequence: CASSFWQYGYTF.

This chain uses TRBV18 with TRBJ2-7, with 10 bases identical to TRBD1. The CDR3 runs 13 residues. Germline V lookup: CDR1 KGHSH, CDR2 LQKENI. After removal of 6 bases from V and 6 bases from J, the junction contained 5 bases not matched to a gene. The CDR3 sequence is CASSRDRGAEQYF. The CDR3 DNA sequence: TGTGCCAGCTCTAGGGACAGGGGTGCCGAGCAGTACTTC.

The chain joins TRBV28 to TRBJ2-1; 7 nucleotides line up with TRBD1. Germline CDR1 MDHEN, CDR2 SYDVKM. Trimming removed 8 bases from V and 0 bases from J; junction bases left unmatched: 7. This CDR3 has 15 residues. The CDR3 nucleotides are TGTGCCAGCCTCTTGGGACAGAGCTCCTACAATGAGCAGTTCTTC. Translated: CASLLGQSSYNEQFF.

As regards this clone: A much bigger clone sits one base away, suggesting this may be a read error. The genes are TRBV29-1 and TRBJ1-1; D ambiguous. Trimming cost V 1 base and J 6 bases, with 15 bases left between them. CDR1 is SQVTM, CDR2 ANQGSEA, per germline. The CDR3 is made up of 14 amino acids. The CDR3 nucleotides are TGCAGCGTTGAAGGCCCGCCACGAACCGCTGAAGCTTTCTTT. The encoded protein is CSVEGPPRTAEAFF. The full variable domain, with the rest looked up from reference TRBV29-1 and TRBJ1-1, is SAVISQKPSRDICQRGTSLTIQCQVDSQVTMMFWYRQQPGQSLTLIATANQGSEATYESGFVIDKFPISRPNLTFSTLTVSNMSPEDSSIYLCSVEGPPRTAEAFFGQGTRLTVV.

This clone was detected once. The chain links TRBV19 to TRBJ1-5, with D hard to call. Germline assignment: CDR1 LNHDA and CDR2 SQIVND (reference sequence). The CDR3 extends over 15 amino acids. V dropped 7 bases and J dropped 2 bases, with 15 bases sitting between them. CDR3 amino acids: CASIGRGDGNQPQHF. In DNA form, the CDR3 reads TGTGCCAGTATCGGTCGGGGTGACGGCAATCAGCCCCAGCATTTT.

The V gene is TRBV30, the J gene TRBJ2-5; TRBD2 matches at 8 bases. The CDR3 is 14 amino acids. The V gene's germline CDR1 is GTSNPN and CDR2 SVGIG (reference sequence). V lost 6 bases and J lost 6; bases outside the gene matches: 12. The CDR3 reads CACIEPGLEKTQYF. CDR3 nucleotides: TGTGCCTGCATTGAACCGGGACTAGAGAAGACCCAGTACTTC. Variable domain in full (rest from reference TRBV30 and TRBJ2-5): SQTIHQWPATLVQPVGSPLSLECTVEGTSNPNLYWYRQAAGRGLQLLFYSVGIGQISSEVPQNLSASRPQDRQFILSSKKLLLSDSGFYLCACIEPGLEKTQYFGPGTRLLVL.

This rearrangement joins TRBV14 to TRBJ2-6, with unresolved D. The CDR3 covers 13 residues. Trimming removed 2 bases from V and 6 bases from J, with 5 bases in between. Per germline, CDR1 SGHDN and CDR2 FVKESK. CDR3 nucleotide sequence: TGTGCCAGCAGCCAACTCTTGGCCAACGTCCTGACTTTC. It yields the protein CASSQLLANVLTF. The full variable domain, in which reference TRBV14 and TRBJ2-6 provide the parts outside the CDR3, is EAGVTQFPSHSVIEKGQTVTLRCDPISGHDNLYWYRRVMGKEIKFLLHFVKESKQDESGMPNNRFLAERTGGTYSTLKVQPAELEDSGVYFCASSQLLANVLTFGAGSRLTVL.

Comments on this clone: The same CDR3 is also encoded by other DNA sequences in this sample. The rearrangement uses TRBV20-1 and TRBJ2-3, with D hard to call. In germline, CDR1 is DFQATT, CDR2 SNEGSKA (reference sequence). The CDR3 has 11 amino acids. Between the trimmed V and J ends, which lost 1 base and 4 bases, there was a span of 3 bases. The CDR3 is CSARVSDTQYF. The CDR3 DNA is TGCAGTGCTAGAGTTTCAGATACGCAGTATTTT.

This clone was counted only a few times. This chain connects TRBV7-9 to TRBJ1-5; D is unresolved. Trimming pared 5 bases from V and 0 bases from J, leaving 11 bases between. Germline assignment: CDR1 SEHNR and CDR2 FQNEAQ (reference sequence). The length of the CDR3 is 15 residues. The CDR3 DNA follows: TGTGCCAGCAGCCCGAGTGTTGGTAGCAATCAGCCCCAGCATTTT. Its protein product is CASSPSVGSNQPQHF.

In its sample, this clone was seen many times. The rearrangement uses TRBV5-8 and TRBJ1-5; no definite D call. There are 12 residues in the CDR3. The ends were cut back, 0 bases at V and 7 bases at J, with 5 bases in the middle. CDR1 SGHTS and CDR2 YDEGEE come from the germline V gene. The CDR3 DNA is TGTGCCAGCAGCTTGGCCTGGCAGCCCCAGCATTTT. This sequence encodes CASSLAWQPQHF.